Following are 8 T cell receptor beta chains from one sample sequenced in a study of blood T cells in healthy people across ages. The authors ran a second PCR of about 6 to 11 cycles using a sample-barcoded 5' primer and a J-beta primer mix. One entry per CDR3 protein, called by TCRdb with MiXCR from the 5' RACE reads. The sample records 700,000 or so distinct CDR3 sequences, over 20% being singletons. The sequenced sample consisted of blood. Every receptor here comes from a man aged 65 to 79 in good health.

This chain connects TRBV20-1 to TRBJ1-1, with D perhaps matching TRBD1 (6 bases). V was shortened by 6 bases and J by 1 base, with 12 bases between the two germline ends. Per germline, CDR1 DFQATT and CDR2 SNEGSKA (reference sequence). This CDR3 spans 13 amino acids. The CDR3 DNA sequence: TGCAGTGCGGAGGGGGAGACGAACACTGAAGCTTTCTTT. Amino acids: CSAEGETNTEAFF.

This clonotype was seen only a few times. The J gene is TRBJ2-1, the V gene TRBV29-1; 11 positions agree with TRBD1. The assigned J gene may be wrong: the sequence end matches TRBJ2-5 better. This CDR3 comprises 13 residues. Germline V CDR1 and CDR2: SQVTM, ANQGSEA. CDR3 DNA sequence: TGCAGCGCAAGGACAGGGGGCGGCCAGACCCAGTACTTC. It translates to CSARTGGGQTQYF.

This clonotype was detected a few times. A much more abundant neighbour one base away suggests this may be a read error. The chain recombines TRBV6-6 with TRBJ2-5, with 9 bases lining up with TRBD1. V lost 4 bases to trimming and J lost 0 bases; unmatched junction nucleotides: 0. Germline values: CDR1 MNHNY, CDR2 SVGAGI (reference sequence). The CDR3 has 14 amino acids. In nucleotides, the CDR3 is TGTGCCAGCAGTTGGACAGGGGACCAAGAGACCCAGTACTTC. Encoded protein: CASSWTGDQETQYF.

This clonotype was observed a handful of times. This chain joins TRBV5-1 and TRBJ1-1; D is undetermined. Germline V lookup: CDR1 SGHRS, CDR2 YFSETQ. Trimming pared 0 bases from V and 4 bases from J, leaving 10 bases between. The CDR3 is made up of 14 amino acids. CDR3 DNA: TGCGCCAGCAGCTTGGACCAGACCGTCACTGAAGCTTTCTTT. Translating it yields CASSLDQTVTEAFF.

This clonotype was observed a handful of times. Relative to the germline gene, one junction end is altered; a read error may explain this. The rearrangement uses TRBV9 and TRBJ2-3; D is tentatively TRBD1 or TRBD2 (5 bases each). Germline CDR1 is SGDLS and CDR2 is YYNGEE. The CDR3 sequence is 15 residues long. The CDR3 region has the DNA TGTGCCAGCAGCGTCACCGGGACCTCCCCCGATATGCAGTATTTT. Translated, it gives CASSVTGTSPDMQYF.

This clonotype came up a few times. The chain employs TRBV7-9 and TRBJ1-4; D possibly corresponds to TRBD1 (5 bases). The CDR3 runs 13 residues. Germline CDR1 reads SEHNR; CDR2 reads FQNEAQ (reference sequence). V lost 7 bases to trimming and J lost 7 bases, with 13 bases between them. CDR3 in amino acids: CASKGRASEKLFF. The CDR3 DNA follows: TGTGCCAGCAAAGGCAGGGCGTCTGAAAAACTGTTTTTT.

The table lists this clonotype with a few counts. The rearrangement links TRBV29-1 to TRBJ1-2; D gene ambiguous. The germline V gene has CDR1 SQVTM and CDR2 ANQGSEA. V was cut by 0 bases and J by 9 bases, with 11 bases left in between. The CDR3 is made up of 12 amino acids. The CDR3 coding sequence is TGCAGCGTTGAAGAGGGTGGGGAGAGCTACACCTTC. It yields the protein CSVEEGGESYTF.

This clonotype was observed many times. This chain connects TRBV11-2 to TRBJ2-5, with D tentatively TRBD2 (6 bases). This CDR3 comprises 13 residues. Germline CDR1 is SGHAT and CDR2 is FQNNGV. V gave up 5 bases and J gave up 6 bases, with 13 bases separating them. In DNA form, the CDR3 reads TGTGCCAGCAGCACAGGAGGGAGGAAGACCCAGTACTTC. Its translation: CASSTGGRKTQYF.